This TCR beta chain was identified in a study of blood T cell repertoires in COVID-19 (dated by TCRdb to the early 2020s). About the investigation overall: Samples covering the acute and convalescent phases of COVID-19 were provided by collaborators in the United States, Italy and Spain. The material from the prospective study consisted of cDNA or gDNA derived from T cells, B-cell-depleted T cells, or PBMCs. A de-identified subject ID, COVID-19 status, age in years and sex were almost always included in the sample metadata. Where available, HLA class I and class II types were obtained from metadata supplied by the sample provider rather than from assay-based typing. Subjects who had been exposed to COVID-19, were actively infected with it, or had recovered from it provided the deeply sampled blood TCRbeta repertoires that made up the dataset. The repertoires were released in a freely available public database meant as a resource for research on the immune response to SARS-CoV-2. The samples were drawn from two sources: the first 160 participants of the ongoing ImmuneRACE study, and some 1,300 subjects contributed by 6 global collaborators.

This clone occurred once. Its binding antigen is unknown. No base quality information exists; no much larger clone differs at one position. V trim: 2 bases; J trim: 2 bases; unmatched bases: 5. There are 16 amino acids in the CDR3, from cysteine to phenylalanine inclusive. The DNA shown is the 48-base CDR3, in frame from base 1. From a lookup of the germline V gene, CDR1 and CDR2 are SGHTA and FQGNSA. TCRbeta CDR3 regions were amplified from genomic DNA using the immunoSEQ Assay, a bias-controlled multiplex PCR. The paper's data handling went like this. Nucleated cell counts per sample were estimated from amplification of reference gene primers within the assay. To quantify the absolute abundance of each unique TCRbeta CDR3 rearrangement, sequence reads were collapsed and filtered. For each sample, productive Simpson clonality was calculated as the square root of Simpson's diversity index over productive rearrangements. TCRdb mirrors the immuneACCESS table, restricted to in-frame sequences. Some clones are absent from its copies; in checked studies, under half trace to an unresolved V gene, and the reason for the others is unknown. V, J and clone size derive from that table, while D and trimming were established from the DNA sequence. The sample contains about 160,000 clones, around 79% of them found a single time. The top ten hold 8.1% of the sample.

In Seattle, one collaborating source enrolled patients while the infection was active and tracked those patients longitudinally over the course of disease. The collaborating institutions used their own protocols to collect whole blood in K2EDTA tubes. For TCRbeta analysis, collaborators shipped samples as frozen whole blood, isolated PBMCs, or DNA extracted from either of those sample types. Overall study results and their limits: Clinical and demographic metadata were provided uncurated, with the amount varying by source and participant.

The receptor was derived from a woman aged 60-70 years with COVID-19, enrolled during active disease. Material: peripheral blood. The V gene is TRBV7-2 and the J gene is TRBJ2-5; 10 junctional bases match TRBD1. This receptor carries the CDR3 CASSLQTGGPQETQYF. The DNA sequence is given as TGTGCCAGCAGCTTACAGACAGGGGGCCCTCAAGAGACCCAGTACTTC.